The sequence of this T cell receptor beta chain was determined in a study of blood T cell repertoires in COVID-19. Study overall: The United States, Italy and Spain supplied acute and convalescent COVID-19 samples. PBMCs, B-cell-depleted T cells, or T cells provided the cDNA or gDNA that made up the material.

Original processing notes: Amplification of reference gene primers provided the estimated nucleated cell counts. Generated by immunoSEQ multiplex PCR, the TCRdb table keeps only in-frame clones and is missing some. That table supplies the V and J calls and clone size; D and trimming were determined from the DNA. The table lists 110,000 to 150,000 clones, about 79% of them singletons. Losses at the gene ends were 6 bases for V and 9 bases for J; bases not matched to a gene: 13. Germline lookup yields CDR1 LNHDA and CDR2 SQIVND (reference sequence). The CDR3 extends over 15 amino acids. The V call is TRBV19, the J call TRBJ2-1; 8 nucleotides line up with TRBD1. The sequenced sample was peripheral blood. The source of this sequence is a woman at least 80 years old with acute or convalescent COVID-19. Written as DNA, the CDR3 is TGTGCCAGTAGCCTCTTTACAGGGGGTGATGGTGAGCAGTTCTTC. The encoded protein is CASSLFTGGDGEQFF.